This T cell receptor (beta chain) originates from a study of OX40 agonist ivuxolimab in advanced cancers. Trimming took off 10 bases at V and 0 bases at J, with 13 bases between the two ends. The CDR3 covers 14 residues. Germline values: CDR1 MNHNY, CDR2 SVGAGI (reference sequence). Here immunoSEQ multiplex PCR was the method, and the copy in TCRdb shows in-frame clones only, minus some. This sample carries approximately 70,000 clones, 80% to 95% of them seen once, and the ten largest clones take approximately 0.55%. This clone showed up just a few times. The sequence was collected from an adult with an advanced solid tumor such as melanoma, head and neck, liver or kidney cancer. The chain links TRBV6-6 to TRBJ1-3; D gene uncertain. The material was CD4+ or CD8+ T cells sorted from blood, obtained in a trial of the OX40 agonist ivuxolimab. CDR3 nucleotides: TGTGCCACCCGTAACGATCTCTCTGGAAACACCATATATTTT. It specifies CATRNDLSGNTIYF.